This is a list of T cell receptor beta chains from one sample in a study of breast tumors, draining lymph nodes, adjacent tissues. TCRdb fed the multiplex PCR reads into MiXCR, producing one record per CDR3 protein. The profile shows approximately 52,000 distinct CDR3 sequences, under 55% of them singletons. Sequences were obtained from breast tumor tissue. The receptors were sampled from a female donor with breast cancer. Some clones in this sample may be carry-over from other donors' samples. Each CDR3 is given with its conserved first and last residue.

v_gene	j_gene	CDR3aa
TRBV3-1	TRBJ2-3	CASSQELVTDTQYF
TRBV20-1	TRBJ1-5	CSVQRGSNQPQHF
TRBV19	TRBJ2-2	CASRGTGTNTGELFF
TRBV9	TRBJ2-5	CASSVGTSWETQYF
TRBV18	TRBJ2-3	CASSPPTTIAGITDTQYF
TRBV7-8	TRBJ2-1	CASSFDRGYNEQFF
TRBV12-3/TRBV12-4	TRBJ1-5	CASSPGSCQPQHF
TRBV7-9	TRBJ2-2	CASSLAESSGELFF
TRBV7-6	TRBJ2-2	CASAPGDRVTGELFF
TRBV5-1	TRBJ2-7	CASSPTSGTGGRYEQYF
TRBV4-3	TRBJ1-3	CASSQNCRLLNTIYF
TRBV5-1	TRBJ2-7	CATSLAGGSGHEQYF
TRBV6-6	TRBJ2-1	CASTFGRTSGSDEQFF
TRBV7-2	TRBJ1-2	CASSLSGGSSGYTF
TRBV15	TRBJ2-2	CATSRDPTGELFF
TRBV24-1	TRBJ2-1	CATSRLRREQFF
TRBV2	TRBJ2-5	CASCRQGSQETQYF
TRBV12-3/TRBV12-4	TRBJ2-5	CASSQKTSGRTETQYF
TRBV5-1	TRBJ2-2	CASSSGTTGELFF
TRBV14	TRBJ1-3	CASSQVYWGRTGNTIYF
TRBV4-3	TRBJ1-4	CASSQDPGQHHEKLFF
TRBV7-9	TRBJ2-5	CASSPGGQETQYF
TRBV6-2/TRBV6-3	TRBJ1-5	CASSEQGFESNQPQHF
TRBV3-1	TRBJ1-4	CASSHAGEKEKLFF
TRBV30	TRBJ1-2	CAWLGTVYGYTF
TRBV19	TRBJ2-3	CASRGADTQYF
TRBV24-1	TRBJ2-2	CATSRAYGELFF
TRBV5-1	TRBJ1-4	CASSFPGQPNEKLFF
TRBV15	TRBJ2-3	CATGVVLAGDDTQYF
TRBV5-8	TRBJ2-4	CASSSAGKNIQYF
TRBV29-1	TRBJ2-7	CSIPGQTYEQYF
TRBV6-2/TRBV6-3	TRBJ2-7	CASSYLGPSNEQYF
TRBV5-1	TRBJ2-3	CASSSTSARGFQYF
TRBV6-2/TRBV6-3	TRBJ2-5	CASSPQRPQETQYF
TRBV12-3/TRBV12-4	TRBJ2-2	CASTTGVRTGELFF
TRBV20-1	TRBJ2-2	CSARKSGLVTTGELFF
TRBV4-1	TRBJ1-1	CASSWARTASGEAFF
TRBV11-2	TRBJ2-7	CASSLRGAGTYEQYF
TRBV27	TRBJ2-3	CASRDTVTKQYF
TRBV9	TRBJ2-1	CASSPLESYNEQSF
TRBV7-2	TRBJ2-7	CASSSLAGSDDQYF
TRBV20-1	TRBJ2-3	CGARDRGRRIPF
TRBV28	TRBJ1-5	CASSSDRAGQPQHF
TRBV10-3	TRBJ1-4	CAISELAANEKLFF
TRBV24-1	TRBJ1-5	CATSDLTNQPQHF
TRBV7-9	TRBJ1-6	CASSFGEAPNSPLHF
TRBV7-2	TRBJ2-5	CASSSSGRSETQYF
TRBV3-1	TRBJ1-2	CASSQRGGVLGSGYTF
TRBV20-1	TRBJ2-7	CSARESGRLHEQYF
TRBV11-2	TRBJ2-1	CASSTGLPPLDEQFF
TRBV10-3	TRBJ2-3	CAISEIQGTDPQYF
TRBV15	TRBJ2-1	CATSSSAGETYNEQFF
TRBV6-6	TRBJ2-1	CASSYLQGNEQFF
TRBV29-1	TRBJ1-4	CSVDMGDEKLFF
TRBV30	TRBJ1-5	CACAGEQPQHF